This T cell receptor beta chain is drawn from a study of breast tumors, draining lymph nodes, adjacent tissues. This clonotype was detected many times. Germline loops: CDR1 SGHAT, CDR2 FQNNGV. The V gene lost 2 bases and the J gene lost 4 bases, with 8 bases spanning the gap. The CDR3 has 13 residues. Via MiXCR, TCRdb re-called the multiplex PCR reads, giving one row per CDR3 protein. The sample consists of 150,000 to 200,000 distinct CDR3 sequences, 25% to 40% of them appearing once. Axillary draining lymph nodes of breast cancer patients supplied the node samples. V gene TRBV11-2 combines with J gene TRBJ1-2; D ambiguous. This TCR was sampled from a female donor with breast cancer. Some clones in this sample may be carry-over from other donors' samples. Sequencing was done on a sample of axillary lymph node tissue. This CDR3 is CASSLSGSYGYTF. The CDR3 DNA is TGTGCCAGCAGCTTATCTGGGTCCTATGGCTACACCTTC.